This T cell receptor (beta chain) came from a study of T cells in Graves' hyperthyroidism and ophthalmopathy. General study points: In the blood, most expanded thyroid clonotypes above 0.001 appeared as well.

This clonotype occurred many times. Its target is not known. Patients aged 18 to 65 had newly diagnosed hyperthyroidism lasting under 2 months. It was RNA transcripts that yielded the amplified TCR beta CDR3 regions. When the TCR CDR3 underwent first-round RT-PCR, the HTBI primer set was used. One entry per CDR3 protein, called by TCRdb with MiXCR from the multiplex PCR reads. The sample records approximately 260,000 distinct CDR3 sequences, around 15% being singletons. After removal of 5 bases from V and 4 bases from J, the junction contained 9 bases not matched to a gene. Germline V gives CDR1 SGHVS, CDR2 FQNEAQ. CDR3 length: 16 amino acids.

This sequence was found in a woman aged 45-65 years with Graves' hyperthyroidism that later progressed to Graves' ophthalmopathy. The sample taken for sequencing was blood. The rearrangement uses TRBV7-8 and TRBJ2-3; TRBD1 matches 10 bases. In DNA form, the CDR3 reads TGTGCCAGCAGCGGGGTGGGACAGGGGCTGGCAGATACGCAGTATTTT. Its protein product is CASSGVGQGLADTQYF.